This TCR beta chain was identified during a study of cytomegalovirus exposure and HLA in healthy donors. This CDR3 spans 14 amino acids. CDR1 and CDR2 (germline): GTSNPN, SVGIG (reference sequence). V gave up 3 bases and J gave up 0 bases; unmatched junction bases: 4. The study ran its PCR with 60 Vbeta and 13 Jbeta primers. Generated by immunoSEQ multiplex PCR, the TCRdb table keeps only in-frame clones and is missing some. The table lists some 76,000 clones. Worth noting for this clone: The target antigen is unknown.

Findings and limits, study-wide: In a later analysis, DRB1 alleles had the most associated TCRs; HLA-C alleles the fewest.

The receptor was isolated from a man aged 40-49 years in good health and CMV-seronegative. Sample: PBMCs. The chain recombines TRBV30 with TRBJ2-7; 8 bases line up with TRBD1. CDR3 bases: TGTGCCTGGAGGGGACAGGAGAGCTCCTACGAGCAGTACTTC. Translation gives CAWRGQESSYEQYF.